The T cell receptor beta chain described here comes from a study of memory CD4+ T cells and cytomegalovirus serostatus (dated by TCRdb to between 2017 and 2020). With respect to the entire study: A total of about 35 healthy Belgian adults, of whom 9 were CMV seropositive and 24 were CMV seronegative, were included in the cohort. To replicate a published TCR-based CMV serostatus classifier, the researchers sequenced the CD4+ memory TCRbeta repertoires of a Belgian cohort whose cytomegalovirus serostatus was known. Broad study findings and their caveats: Only CD4+CD45RO+ memory cells were sequenced, unlike the original study, which covered naive and memory CD4+ and CD8+ populations. The results were read as suggesting that the CMV-associated TCR signature is, for the most part, present in the CD4+ memory repertoire. For CMV serostatus prediction, a median bootstrapped AUC of about 0.95 was reached with the original framework, and a median bootstrapped AUC of 0.91 was reached with a US-trained random forest. Among the 160 or so previously reported CMV-associated TCRbeta sequences, 67 showed up in the CD4+ memory repertoires, with each one found in between one and five individuals. On the Belgian cohort, the classifier built on the original framework reached a median bootstrapped AUC of approximately 0.94, with a 95% CI of 0.76-1.00.

The Quick-DNA Microprep Kit was used to extract genomic DNA from the sorted cells. Amplification of TCRbeta DNA was done with the immunoSEQ hsTCRbeta kit, following the protocol from the manufacturer. TCRbeta libraries were sequenced on an Illumina MiSeq instrument. As for the authors' bioinformatics: Removing out-of-frame sequences left 2,204,828 distinct TCRbeta sequences, an average of around 67,000 per individual. Each individual was scored by the count of roughly 160 previously reported CMV-associated TCRbeta sequences and the total productive distinct TCRbeta count. A beta-binomial model was reimplemented in Python, and random forests from scikit-learn, run with default parameters, were trained on data from the US cohort. Classifier performance on the Belgian cohort was summarized as median AUC with percentile confidence intervals over 10,000 bootstrap iterations. The source is immuneACCESS, and TCRdb retained only in-frame sequences with V and J called. Part of the clones is not carried over; for the studies checked, unresolved V genes explain less than half of this, and the remainder is unexplained. D and trimming were read from the DNA, whereas the V and J calls and clone size are those reported in that table. This sample holds over 50,000 clones; around 78% were observed only once. Around 1.5% of the sample comes from the top ten.

This clone turned up a few times. Its antigen remains unidentified. Base quality data are lacking; no much larger clone is found one base away. Single viable CD3+CD4+CD8-CD45RO+ cells were sorted as memory CD4+ T cells on a FACSAria II. To determine CMV serostatus, a Roche Elecsys assay was used that detects serum IgG against CMV pp150, pp28, p38 and p52. After the samples were thawed, total CD4+ T cells were enriched through positive selection using CD4 magnetic microbeads. The samples came from a different study that was designed specifically to examine the CD4+ T cell memory repertoire. Following standard operating procedures, peripheral blood mononuclear cells were isolated and cryopreserved, while serum was kept at -80 degrees C. The staining used CD3-PerCP (BW264/56), CD4-APC (RPA-T4), CD45RO-PE (UCHT1) and CD8-Pacific Orange (3B5) antibodies, and Sytox blue was used to exclude non-viable cells.

The sequenced sample was memory CD4+ T cells from blood. This receptor was obtained from an adult in good health and CMV-seronegative.

The sequence in DNA is TGTGCCAGCAGGCCTTTGGGGGCGAACTATGGCTACACCTTC. It is translated as CASRPLGANYGYTF. The chain joins TRBV7-9 to TRBJ1-2, with a weak D call of TRBD1 (6 bases match). CDR1 and CDR2, per the germline V gene (reference sequence), are SEHNR and FQNEAQ. The cysteine opens and the phenylalanine closes a CDR3 of 14 amino acids. CDR3 DNA is the only sequence kept; it has 42 bases, read in frame from the first base. V drops 6 bases and J drops 2 bases, leaving 13 bases in between. Reference TRBV7-9 and TRBJ1-2 genes cover what lies past the CDR3, so the full variable domain is DTGVSQNPRHKITKRGQNVTFRCDPISEHNRLYWYRQTLGQGPEFLTYFQNEAQLEKSRLLSDRFSAERPKGSFSTLEIQRTEQGDSAMYLCASRPLGANYGYTFGSGTRLTVV.